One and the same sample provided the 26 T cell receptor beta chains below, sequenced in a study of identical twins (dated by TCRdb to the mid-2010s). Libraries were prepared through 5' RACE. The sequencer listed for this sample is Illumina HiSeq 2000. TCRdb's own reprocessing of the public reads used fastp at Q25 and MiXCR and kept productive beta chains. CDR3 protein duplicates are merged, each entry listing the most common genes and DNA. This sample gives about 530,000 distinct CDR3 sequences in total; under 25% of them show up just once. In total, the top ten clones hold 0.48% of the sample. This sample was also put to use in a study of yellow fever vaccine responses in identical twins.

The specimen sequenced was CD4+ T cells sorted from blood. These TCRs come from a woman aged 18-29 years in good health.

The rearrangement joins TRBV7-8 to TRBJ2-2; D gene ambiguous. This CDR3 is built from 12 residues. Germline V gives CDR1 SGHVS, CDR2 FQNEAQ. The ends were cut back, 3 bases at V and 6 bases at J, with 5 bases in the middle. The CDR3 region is CASSFRAGELFF. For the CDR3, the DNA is TGTGCCAGCAGCTTCCGCGCCGGGGAGCTGTTTTTT.

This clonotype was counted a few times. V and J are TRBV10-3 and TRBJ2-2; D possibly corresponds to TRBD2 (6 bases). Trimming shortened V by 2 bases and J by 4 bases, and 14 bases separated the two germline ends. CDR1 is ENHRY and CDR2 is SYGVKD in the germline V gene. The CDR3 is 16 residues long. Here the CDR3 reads CAISERRSEGTGELFF. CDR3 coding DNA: TGTGCCATCAGTGAGAGGCGCTCGGAGGGCACCGGGGAGCTGTTTTTT.

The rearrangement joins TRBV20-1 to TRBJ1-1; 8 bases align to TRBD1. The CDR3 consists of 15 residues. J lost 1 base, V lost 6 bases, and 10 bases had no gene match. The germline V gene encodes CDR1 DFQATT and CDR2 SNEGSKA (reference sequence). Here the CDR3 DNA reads TGCAGTGCCCGGGACAGGCCCCTTGCGAACACTGAAGCTTTCTTT. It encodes CSARDRPLANTEAFF.

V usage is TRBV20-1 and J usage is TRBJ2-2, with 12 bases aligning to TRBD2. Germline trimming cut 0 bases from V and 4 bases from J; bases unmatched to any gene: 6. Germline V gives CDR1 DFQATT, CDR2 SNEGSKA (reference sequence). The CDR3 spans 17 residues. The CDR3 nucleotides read TGCAGTGCTAGAGACCCTAGCGGGGGGGGCCTCACCGGGGAGCTGTTTTTT. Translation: CSARDPSGGGLTGELFF.

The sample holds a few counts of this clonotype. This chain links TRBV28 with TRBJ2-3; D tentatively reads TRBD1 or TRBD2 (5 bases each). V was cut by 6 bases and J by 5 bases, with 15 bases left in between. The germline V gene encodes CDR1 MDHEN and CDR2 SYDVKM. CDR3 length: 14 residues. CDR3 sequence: CASSYQAGGDTQYF. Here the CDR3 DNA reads TGTGCCAGCAGCTACCAGGCTGGGGGAGATACGCAGTATTTT.

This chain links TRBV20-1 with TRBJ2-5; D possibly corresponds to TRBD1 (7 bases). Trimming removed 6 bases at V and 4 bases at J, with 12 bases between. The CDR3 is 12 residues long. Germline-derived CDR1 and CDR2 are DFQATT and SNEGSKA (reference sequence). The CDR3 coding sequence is TGCAGTGCCCCGCAGGGGGGAGAGACCCAGTACTTC. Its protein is CSAPQGGETQYF.

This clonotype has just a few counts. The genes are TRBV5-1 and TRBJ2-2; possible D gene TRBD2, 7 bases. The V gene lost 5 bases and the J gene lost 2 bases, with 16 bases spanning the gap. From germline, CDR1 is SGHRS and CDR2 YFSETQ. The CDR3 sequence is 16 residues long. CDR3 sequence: CASRRAGADNTGELFF. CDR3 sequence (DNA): TGCGCCAGCAGAAGGGCGGGGGCAGACAACACCGGGGAGCTGTTTTTT.

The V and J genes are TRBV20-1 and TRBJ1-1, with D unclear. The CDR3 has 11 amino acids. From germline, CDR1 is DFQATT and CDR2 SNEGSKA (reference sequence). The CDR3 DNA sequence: TGCAGGGGTGGGCGGGGCACTGAAGCTTTCTTT. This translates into CRGGRGTEAFF.

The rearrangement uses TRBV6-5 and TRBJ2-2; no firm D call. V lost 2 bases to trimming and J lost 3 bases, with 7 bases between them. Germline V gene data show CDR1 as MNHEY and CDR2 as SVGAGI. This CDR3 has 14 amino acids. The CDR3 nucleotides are TGTGCCAGCAGTTACGCGATCTACACCGGGGAGCTGTTTTTT. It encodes CASSYAIYTGELFF.

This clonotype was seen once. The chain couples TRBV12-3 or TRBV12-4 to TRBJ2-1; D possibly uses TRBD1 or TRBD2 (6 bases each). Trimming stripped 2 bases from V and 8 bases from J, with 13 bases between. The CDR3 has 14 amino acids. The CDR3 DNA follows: TGTGCCAGCAGTTTAAGGGGGGCCAAGGATGAGCAGTTCTTC. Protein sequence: CASSLRGAKDEQFF.

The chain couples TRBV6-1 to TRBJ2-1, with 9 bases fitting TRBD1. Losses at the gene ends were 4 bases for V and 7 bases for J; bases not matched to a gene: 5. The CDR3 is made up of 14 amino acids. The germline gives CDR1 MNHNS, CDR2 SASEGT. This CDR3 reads CASSAGQGMNEQFF. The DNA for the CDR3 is TGTGCCAGCAGTGCTGGACAGGGGATGAATGAGCAGTTCTTC.

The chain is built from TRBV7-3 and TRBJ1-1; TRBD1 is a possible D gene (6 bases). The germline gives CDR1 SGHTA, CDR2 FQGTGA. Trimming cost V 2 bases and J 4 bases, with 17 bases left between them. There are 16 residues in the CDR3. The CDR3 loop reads CASSLGQQGGGTEAFF. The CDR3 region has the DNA TGTGCCAGCAGCTTAGGACAACAGGGAGGGGGCACTGAAGCTTTCTTT.

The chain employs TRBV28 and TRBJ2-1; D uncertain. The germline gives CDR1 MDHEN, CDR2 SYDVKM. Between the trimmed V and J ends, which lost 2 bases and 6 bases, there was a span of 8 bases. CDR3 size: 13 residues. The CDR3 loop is CASSLPAFNEQFF. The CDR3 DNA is TGTGCCAGCAGTTTACCGGCCTTCAATGAGCAGTTCTTC.

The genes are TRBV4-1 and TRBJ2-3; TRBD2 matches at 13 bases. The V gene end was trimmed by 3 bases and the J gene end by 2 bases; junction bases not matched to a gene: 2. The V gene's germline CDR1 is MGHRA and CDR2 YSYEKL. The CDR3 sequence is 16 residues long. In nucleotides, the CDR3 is TGCGCCAGCAGCCAGACTAGCGGGGGGCCCACAGATACGCAGTATTTT. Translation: CASSQTSGGPTDTQYF.

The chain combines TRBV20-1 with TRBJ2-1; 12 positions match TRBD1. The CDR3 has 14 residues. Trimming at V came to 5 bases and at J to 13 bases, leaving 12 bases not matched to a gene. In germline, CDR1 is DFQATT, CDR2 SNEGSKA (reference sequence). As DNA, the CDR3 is TGCAGTGCTTATAAACCGGGACAGGGGGCTCCTCAGTTCTTC. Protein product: CSAYKPGQGAPQFF.

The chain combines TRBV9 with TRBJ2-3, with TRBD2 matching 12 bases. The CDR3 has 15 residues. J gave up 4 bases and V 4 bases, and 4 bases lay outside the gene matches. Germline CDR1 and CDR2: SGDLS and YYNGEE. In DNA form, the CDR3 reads TGTGCCAGCAGCACACTAGCGGGAGGTCCAGATACGCAGTATTTT. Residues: CASSTLAGGPDTQYF.

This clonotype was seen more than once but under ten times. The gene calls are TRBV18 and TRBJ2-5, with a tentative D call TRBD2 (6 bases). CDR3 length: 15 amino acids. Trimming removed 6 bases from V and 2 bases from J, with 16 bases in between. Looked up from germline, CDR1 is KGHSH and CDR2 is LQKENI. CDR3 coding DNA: TGTGCCAGCTCCCGAGTGGCGGGGCCACAAGAGACCCAGTACTTC. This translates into CASSRVAGPQETQYF. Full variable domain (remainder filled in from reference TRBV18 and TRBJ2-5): NAGVMQNPRHLVRRRGQEARLRCSPMKGHSHVYWYRQLPEEGLKFMVYLQKENIIDESGMPKERFSAEFPKEGPSILRIQQVVRGDSAAYFCASSRVAGPQETQYFGPGTRLLVL.

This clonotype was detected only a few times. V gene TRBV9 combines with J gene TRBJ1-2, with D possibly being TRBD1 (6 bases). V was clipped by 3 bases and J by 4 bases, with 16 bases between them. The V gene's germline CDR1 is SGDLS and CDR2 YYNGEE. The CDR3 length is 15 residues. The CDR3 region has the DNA TGTGCCAGCAGCGAGAGGGCAGGGGCTATCTATGGCTACACCTTC. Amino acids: CASSERAGAIYGYTF.

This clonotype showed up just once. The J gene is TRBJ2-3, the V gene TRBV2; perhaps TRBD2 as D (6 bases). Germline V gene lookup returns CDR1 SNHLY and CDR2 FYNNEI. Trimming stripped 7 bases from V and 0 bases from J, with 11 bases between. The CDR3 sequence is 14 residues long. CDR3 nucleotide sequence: TGTGCCAGCAAGGCGGGGTTAAGCACAGATACGCAGTATTTT. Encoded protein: CASKAGLSTDTQYF.

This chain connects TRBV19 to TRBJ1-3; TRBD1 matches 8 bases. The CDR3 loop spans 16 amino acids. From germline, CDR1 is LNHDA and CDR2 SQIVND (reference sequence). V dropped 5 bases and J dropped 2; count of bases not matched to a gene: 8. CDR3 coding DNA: TGTGCCAGTAGTCTAATGGACAGGGAGACTGGAAACACCATATATTTT. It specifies CASSLMDRETGNTIYF. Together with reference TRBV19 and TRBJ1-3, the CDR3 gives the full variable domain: DGGITQSPKYLFRKEGQNVTLSCEQNLNHDAMYWYRQDPGQGLRLIYYSQIVNDFQKGDIAEGYSVSREKKESFPLTVTSAQKNPTAFYLCASSLMDRETGNTIYFGEGSWLTVV.

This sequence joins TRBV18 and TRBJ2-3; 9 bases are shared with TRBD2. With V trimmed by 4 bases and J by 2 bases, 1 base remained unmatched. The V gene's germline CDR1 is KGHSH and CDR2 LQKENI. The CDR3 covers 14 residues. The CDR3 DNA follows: TGTGCCAGCTCACGACTAGCGGACACAGATACGCAGTATTTT. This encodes CASSRLADTDTQYF.

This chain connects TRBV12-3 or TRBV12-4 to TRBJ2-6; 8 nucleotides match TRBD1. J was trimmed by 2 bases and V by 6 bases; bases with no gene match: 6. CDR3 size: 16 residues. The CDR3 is CASRPLTGAGANVLTF. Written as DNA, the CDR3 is TGTGCCAGCAGACCACTGACAGGGGCTGGGGCCAACGTCCTGACTTTC.

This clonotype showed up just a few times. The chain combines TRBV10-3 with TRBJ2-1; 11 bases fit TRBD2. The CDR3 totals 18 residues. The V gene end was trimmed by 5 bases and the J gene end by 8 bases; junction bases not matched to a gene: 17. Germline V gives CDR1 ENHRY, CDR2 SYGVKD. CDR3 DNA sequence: TGTGCCATCAGTATAGCGGGGGGGCGTTCCACAACCACGGATGAGCAGTTCTTC. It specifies CAISIAGGRSTTTDEQFF.

The DNA for the CDR3 is TGCGCCAGCAGCTTGGGGCGACAGGTCACCACCGGGGAGCTGTTTTTT. It encodes CASSLGRQVTTGELFF. The chain joins TRBV5-1 to TRBJ2-2; tentatively, D is TRBD1 (6 bases). Germline V CDR1 and CDR2: SGHRS, YFSETQ. V lost 0 bases and J lost 4, with 13 bases in between. The CDR3 has 16 amino acids.

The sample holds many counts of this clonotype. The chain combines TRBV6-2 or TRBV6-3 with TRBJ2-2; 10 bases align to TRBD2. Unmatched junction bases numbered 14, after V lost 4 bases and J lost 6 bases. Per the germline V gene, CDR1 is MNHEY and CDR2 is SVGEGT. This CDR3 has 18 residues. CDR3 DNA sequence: TGTGCCAGCAGTTCCAGCTCGGCTAGCGGGAGTTTCGCCGGGGAGCTGTTTTTT. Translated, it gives CASSSSSASGSFAGELFF.

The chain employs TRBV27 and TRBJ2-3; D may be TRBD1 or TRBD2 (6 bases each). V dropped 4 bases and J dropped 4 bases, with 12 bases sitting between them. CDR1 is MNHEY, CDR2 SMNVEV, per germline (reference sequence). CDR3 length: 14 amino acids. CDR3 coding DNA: TGTGCCAGCAGTTGGGGGGCGGTCCCAGATACGCAGTATTTT. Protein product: CASSWGAVPDTQYF.